This T cell receptor beta chain was retrieved from a study of shared clonotypes between healthy human individuals (dated by TCRdb to 2018 to 2021). Background for the entire study: The cohort included three men and a couple of women between 18 and 49 years of age. Leukapheresis yielded between about 0.85 and 10 billion PBMCs per donor. To increase sequencing depth and limit assay-specific biases, different laboratories used diverse techniques to prepare libraries and sequence TCR repertoires. Blood TCR repertoires of roughly five healthy adults were deeply sequenced to estimate repertoire size and the extent of clonotype sharing between individuals. Per donor, three plates each were used for CD4 naive and CD4 memory, two for CD8 naive, and one for CD8 memory. Study-wide conclusions, independent of this receptor: Incomplete sequencing was indicated by rarefaction of sorted-subset datasets, despite the large sequencing depth. Compared with non-shared clonotypes, the clonotypes found in all four sorted-subset donors had higher generation probabilities. Larger estimated clonotype richness was generally found for naive subsets than for memory subsets. Pairwise subsampling indicated that sequencing depth was expected to affect the degree of clonotype sharing among donors. The genetic and exposure-history diversity represented was limited by the small number of donors. Sampling was limited to blood, and TCR repertoires in tissue likely differ from TCR repertoires in blood. Across four donors, about 5.2% of naive CD4, around 3.3% of naive CD8, under 2.5% of memory CD4, and roughly 0.4% of memory CD8 clonotypes were shared.

TCR CDR3 regions were amplified from genomic DNA by multiplex PCR using the deep immunoSEQ assay. Extracted genomic DNA from each cell subset was spread evenly across all wells of several immunoSEQ 96-well plates, with each plate serving as a replicate. For sorted subsets, roughly 190 ng of genomic DNA, equivalent to roughly 30,000 T cell genomes, went into each replicate PCR. Purified libraries were quantified with a Qubit 3.0 fluorometer, sized on a Bioanalyzer 2100, and re-quantified with the KAPA Library Quantification kit. A separate single-read 150-cycle Illumina NextSeq 550 flow cell was used to sequence each immunoSEQ 96-well plate. The paper's data handling went like this. Because the immunoSEQ output included only junctional sequences and no quality scores, the filtering could not be the same as the filtering used for full-length reads. Sequences were annotated with PyIR, a Python wrapper for IgBLAST v1.9, and V/J genes and CDR3 were assigned using IMGT germline references. Reads were removed for weak V/J assignments (E-value above 1e-6), missing CDR3, stop codons, out-of-frame junctions, or ambiguous translated residues. V3J clonotypes were defined as sequences sharing an identical inferred V gene, J gene, and CDR3 amino acid sequence. Percentage overlap between repertoires was computed as shared unique clonotypes divided by the size of the smaller repertoire. Richness of each repertoire was evaluated using RTK rarefaction, the Chao1 estimator, and Recon v2.1 estimates of unobserved clonotypes. Generation probabilities were computed with OLGA for all TCRbeta clonotypes obtained by the gDNA method from several donors. In its TCRdb copy, this immuneACCESS table keeps in-frame sequences only and misses some clones. Where compared with another copy, unresolved V genes explain less than half of these, and the others have no known cause. That table is the source of V, J and clone size, and D and trimming were worked out from the DNA. In all, the sample holds about 800,000 clones, and approximately 96% of those were seen once. About 0.22% of the sample belongs to the ten largest clones.

CD8 naive samples were CD45RO-negative cells positively selected for CCR7, giving a CD45RA+CCR7+ population that excluded TemRA cells. Healthy HIV-negative adults with no recently reported acute infections or vaccinations were included as donors. Every donor was a Caucasian adult residing in Nashville, Tennessee, USA. Blood was collected by leukapheresis, and PBMCs were isolated by Ficoll-Histopaque density gradient centrifugation and then cryopreserved in liquid nitrogen vapor phase. Purity and quantity of every magnetically sorted T cell population were checked by analytical flow cytometry. Genomic DNA was isolated from each sorted fraction and quantified by UV absorbance on a Nanodrop 2000c. The CDR3, from cysteine to phenylalanine, totals 13 residues. Here the CDR3 DNA is all that survives: 39 bases in frame from base 1. The germline V gene supplies CDR1 SGHVS and CDR2 FQNEAQ. The V and J ends are trimmed by 5 bases and 5 bases, leaving 13 bases between them.

In the case of this clone: Its antigen is unknown. No per-base quality is available; no much larger clone lies one base away.

Sequences were obtained from naive CD8+ T cells sorted from blood. The cell subset or site label, read with the paper, signifies: CD45RA+CCR7+. This receptor was taken from a man aged 30 to 45 in good health. Rearrangement joined TRBV7-8 to TRBJ2-7, with the D segment possibly TRBD1 or TRBD2, each aligning over 6 bases. The DNA sequence follows: TGTGCCAGCAGCCCCCTGGGGGGCGACGAGCAGTACTTC. The resulting protein is CASSPLGGDEQYF.